The clone carrying this T cell receptor beta chain was detected a few times. A much larger clone is a single base away; this may be a read error. Template material for amplifying TCR beta CDR3 regions consisted of RNA transcripts. First-round RT-PCR of the TCR CDR3 relied on the HTBI primer set. TCRdb reprocessed the multiplex PCR reads via MiXCR and lists one record per CDR3 protein. Among about 52,000 distinct CDR3 sequences listed, about half were seen once. The CDR3 has 14 residues. With 6 bases removed from V and 5 bases from J, the gap between germline ends came to 16 bases. CDR1 is MNHNS and CDR2 is SASEGT in the germline V gene. The entry originates in a study of T cells in Graves' hyperthyroidism and ophthalmopathy. Thyroid ultrasound and orbital computed tomography, with clinical symptoms and serum thyroxine and TRAb, informed diagnoses. The authors obtained PBMCs from more than 9.5 ml of fresh peripheral blood.

Material: blood. J is TRBJ1-1 and V is TRBV6-1; D not resolved. The clonotype was recovered from a woman between 45 and 65 years old with Graves' ophthalmopathy. CDR3 nucleotides: TGTGCCAGCAGGGCGAGTGGGAGTGGGACTGAAGCTTTCTTT. Its translation is CASRASGSGTEAFF.